These T cell receptor beta chains were read from a single sample in a study of blood T cell repertoires in COVID-19. Repertoires were generated with immunoSEQ multiplex PCR, while TCRdb's copy carries only in-frame clones and drops some. The repertoire has 250,000 to 300,000 clones, 70% to 90% of them found once; the top ten carry about 12%. The source material was peripheral blood. These receptors came from a woman in her twenties or thirties with COVID-19, enrolled during active disease. The CDR3 runs from the conserved cysteine through the conserved F or W. A D gene is named only where the DNA matches it firmly. Clone size is given for some rows only: seen once, a few or many times, or a class if the clone is expanded.

>TRBD2|16|TRBV15|TRBJ2-5|.
CATSGASGGAAETQYF
TGTGCCACCAGCGGGGCTAGCGGGGGGGCGGCGGAGACCCAGTACTTC
>TRBD2|15|TRBV7-8|TRBJ2-7|.
CASRQTRTSGYEQYF
TGTGCCAGCAGACAAACGCGGACTAGCGGCTACGAGCAGTACTTC
>TRBD2|15|TRBV24-1|TRBJ2-3|once
CATSDRRTSGGTQYF
TGTGCCACCAGTGACCGCCGGACTAGCGGGGGTACGCAGTATTTT
>TRBD2|18|TRBV3-1/TRBV3-2|TRBJ2-1|.
CASSQGARGLAEYNEQFF
TGTGCCAGCAGCCAAGGGGCTCGAGGACTAGCGGAATACAATGAGCAGTTCTTC
>TRBD1|14|TRBV5-4|TRBJ2-2|.
CASSSSTGVGELFF
TGTGCCAGCAGCTCCTCGACAGGGGTCGGGGAGCTGTTTTTT
>.|12|TRBV30|TRBJ2-2|.
CAWSLPSGELFF
TGTGCCTGGAGCCTTCCGAGCGGGGAGCTGTTTTTT
>TRBD2|15|TRBV19|TRBJ2-7|.
CASTERGGRVSEQYF
TGTGCCAGTACGGAGCGGGGGGGCCGGGTGAGCGAGCAGTACTTC
>TRBD2|18|TRBV5-3|TRBJ2-1|once
CARRWGTSGGPTLGEQFF
TGTGCCAGACGCTGGGGGACTAGCGGGGGCCCTACCCTGGGGGAGCAGTTCTTC
>TRBD1|17|TRBV15|TRBJ2-1|.
CATSSNTGGGFRNEQFF
TGTGCCACCAGCAGCAATACAGGGGGCGGGTTTCGAAATGAGCAGTTCTTC
>.|14|TRBV18|TRBJ2-7|.
CASSPLASSYEQYF
TGTGCCAGCTCACCACTAGCTAGCTCCTACGAGCAGTACTTC
>.|15|TRBV7-6|TRBJ2-2|.
CASSFEAAFAGELFF
TGTGCCAGCAGCTTTGAGGCAGCTTTCGCCGGGGAGCTGTTTTTT